This T cell receptor beta chain comes out of a study of T-cell reconstitution after alpha-beta-depleted transplantation in children. Unique molecular identifiers were built into the TCRbeta library. Each CDR3 protein gets one entry after TCRdb re-called the PCR reads with MiXCR. This repertoire shows over 400,000 distinct CDR3 sequences, under 15% found once; its top ten account for about 5.6%. The V gene lost 0 bases and the J gene lost 5 bases, with 8 bases spanning the gap. The CDR3 is 14 amino acids. The germline gives CDR1 SGHAT, CDR2 FQNNGV. The V gene is TRBV11-2, the J gene TRBJ2-1; D ambiguous. Specimen: PBMCs from the stem cell graft donor, collected from the stem cell graft. This TCR was recovered from a human donor who donated a stem cell graft to a child with combined immunodeficiency. The CDR3 bases are TGTGCCAGCAGCTTAGAGATCGGAGACAATGAGCAGTTCTTC. It yields the protein CASSLEIGDNEQFF.